This TCR beta chain was found in a study of cytomegalovirus exposure and HLA in healthy donors. On the study more broadly: Roughly 180 million T cells yielded approximately 110 million unique TCR beta sequences in earlier analysis. Notes on the study in general: Researchers reported in a later analysis that common viral pathogens appeared linked to several top clusters. Most TCR beta V segments were productive about 87% or about 30% of the time in an earlier analysis. Later analysis associated a missense DCLRE1C variant with TCR beta V- and J-gene trimming.

PCR used 60 Vbeta primers and 13 Jbeta primers. The method was immunoSEQ multiplex PCR; TCRdb's version includes in-frame clones alone and lacks a portion of them. The repertoire holds about 240,000 clones, with about 81% as singletons. Notes on this clone: Its antigen is not identified.

The CDR3 is 14 amino acids. Looked up from germline, CDR1 is ENHRY and CDR2 is SYGVKD. V dropped 4 bases and J dropped 1 base, with 10 bases sitting between them. The sequence came from a woman in her fifties or sixties in good health and CMV-seropositive. The rearrangement joins TRBV10-3 to TRBJ1-1, with unresolved D. Specimen: PBMCs. DNA of the CDR3: TGTGCCATCAGTGGAAGAAACAGGAACACTGAAGCTTTCTTT. Encoded protein: CAISGRNRNTEAFF.